The TCR beta chain described here comes from a study of blood T cell repertoires in COVID-19. Germline values: CDR1 ENHRY, CDR2 SYGVKD. J gave up 0 bases and V 2 bases, and 8 bases lay outside the gene matches. This CDR3 has 17 amino acids. Method: immunoSEQ multiplex PCR; TCRdb's copy keeps in-frame clones and lacks some. The table lists 150,000 to 200,000 clones, roughly 81% of them singletons. This receptor was obtained from a woman of 80 years or more with COVID-19, enrolled during active disease. The specimen was peripheral blood. The V call is TRBV10-3, the J call TRBJ1-1; 8 bases map to TRBD1. The CDR3 loop is CAISEGTGFKMNTEAFF. The CDR3 region has the DNA TGTGCCATCAGTGAGGGGACAGGCTTTAAGATGAACACTGAAGCTTTCTTT.